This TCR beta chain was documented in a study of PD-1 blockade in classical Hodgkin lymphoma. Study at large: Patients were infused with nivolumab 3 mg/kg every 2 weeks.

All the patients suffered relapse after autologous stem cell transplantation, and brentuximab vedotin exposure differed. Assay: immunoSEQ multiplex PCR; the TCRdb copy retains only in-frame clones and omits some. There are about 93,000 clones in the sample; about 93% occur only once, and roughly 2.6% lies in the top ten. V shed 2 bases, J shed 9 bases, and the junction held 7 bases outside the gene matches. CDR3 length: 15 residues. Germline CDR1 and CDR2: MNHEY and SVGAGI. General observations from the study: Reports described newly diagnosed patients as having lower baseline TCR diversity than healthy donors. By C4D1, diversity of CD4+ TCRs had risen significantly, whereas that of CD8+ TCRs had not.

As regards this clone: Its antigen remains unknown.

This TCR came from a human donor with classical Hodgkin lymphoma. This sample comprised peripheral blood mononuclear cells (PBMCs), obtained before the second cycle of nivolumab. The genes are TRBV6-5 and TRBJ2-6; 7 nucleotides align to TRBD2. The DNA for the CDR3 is TGTGCCAGCAGTTACGGGGAGGGAGTAGGCAACGTCCTGACTTTC. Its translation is CASSYGEGVGNVLTF.